These 26 T cell receptor beta chains came from one sample sequenced in a study of response to subunit inactivated influenza vaccine. From the RT-PCR reads, TCRdb called clonotypes with MiXCR, one entry per CDR3 protein. This table holds hundreds of thousands of distinct CDR3 sequences, around 18% found once. Sequenced material: PBMCs from blood, taken 4 to 6 days after vaccination. These receptor sequences come from a man aged 50-60 years who received an inactivated influenza vaccine.

This clonotype was observed many times. This chain uses TRBV7-2 with TRBJ2-7; 10 bases line up with TRBD2. This CDR3 contains 14 residues. V trimming: 1 base; J trimming: 7 bases; junction bases outside the gene matches: 4. CDR1 SGHTA and CDR2 FQGNSA come from the germline V gene. The CDR3 protein is CASSLVAGGGEQYF. In DNA, the CDR3 is TGTGCCAGCAGCTTAGTAGCGGGAGGAGGGGAGCAGTACTTC.

The table lists this clonotype with many counts. The chain couples TRBV12-3 or TRBV12-4 to TRBJ2-5; perhaps D is TRBD1 or TRBD2 (5 bases each). V gave up 7 bases and J gave up 5 bases, with 14 bases separating them. CDR3 size: 13 residues. As DNA, the CDR3 is TGTGCCAGCAAAACGGTAGGGACGGAGACCCAGTACTTC. It specifies CASKTVGTETQYF.

In this sample, this clonotype turned up a few times. The chain joins TRBV20-1 to TRBJ2-7; TRBD2 matches 8 bases. Losses at the gene ends were 6 bases for V and 2 bases for J; bases not matched to a gene: 12. Germline lookup yields CDR1 DFQATT and CDR2 SNEGSKA (reference sequence). There are 15 residues in the CDR3. CDR3: CSAPELAGAPYEQYF. The CDR3 DNA reads TGCAGTGCCCCAGAGCTAGCGGGTGCCCCCTACGAGCAGTACTTC.

The rearrangement joins TRBV7-2 to TRBJ1-4; D is uncertain. This CDR3 has 15 amino acids. V dropped 1 base and J dropped 8 bases, with 14 bases sitting between them. Germline V CDR1 and CDR2: SGHTA, FQGNSA. In DNA form, the CDR3 reads TGTGCCAGCAGCTTAGTTTCCGTGGCCAACGAAAAACTGTTTTTT. Translating gives CASSLVSVANEKLFF.

CDR3 amino acids: CASSFSTTPEQYF. CDR3 nucleotide sequence: TGTGCCAGCAGCTTTTCAACGACCCCGGAGCAGTACTTC. The J gene is TRBJ2-7, the V gene TRBV5-5; no clear D gene. Germline CDR1 SGHKS, CDR2 YYEKEE (reference sequence). The CDR3 contains 13 residues. V gave up 2 bases and J gave up 7 bases, with 13 bases separating them.

This clonotype was counted at least ten times. The chain combines TRBV6-1 with TRBJ1-2, with D perhaps matching TRBD1 (6 bases). Trimming removed 6 bases from V and 0 bases from J, with 14 bases in between. CDR1 is MNHNS and CDR2 is SASEGT in the germline V gene. CDR3 length: 15 amino acids. The CDR3 DNA reads as TGTGCCAGCAGGTCGACAGGCCCACCTAACTATGGCTACACCTTC. Protein product: CASRSTGPPNYGYTF.

This clonotype was observed a few times. The chain couples TRBV11-2 to TRBJ2-3; D may be TRBD2 (6 bases). With 1 base removed from V and 6 bases from J, the gap between germline ends came to 23 bases. The CDR3 sequence is 18 residues long. Germline V gives CDR1 SGHAT, CDR2 FQNNGV. The CDR3 DNA reads as TGTGCCAGCAGCTTAGGGTGGGCTAGCGTTCTCCAAGGGGATACGCAGTATTTT. It yields the protein CASSLGWASVLQGDTQYF. The full variable domain, in which reference TRBV11-2 and TRBJ2-3 provide the parts outside the CDR3, is EAGVAQSPRYKIIEKRQSVAFWCNPISGHATLYWYQQILGQGPKLLIQFQNNGVVDDSQLPKDRFSAERLKGVDSTLKIQPAKLEDSAVYLCASSLGWASVLQGDTQYFGPGTRLTVL.

This clonotype has more than one count but fewer than ten. The CDR3 DNA sequence: TGTGCCAGCAGCACCGCCCTCCCAGATACGCAGTATTTT. It translates to CASSTALPDTQYF. The chain links TRBV7-6 to TRBJ2-3; D is ambiguous. Trimming cost V 5 bases and J 4 bases, with 10 bases left between them. Per the germline V gene, CDR1 is SGHVS and CDR2 is FNYEAQ. The CDR3 is 13 amino acids.

This clonotype was counted only a few times. The gene calls are TRBV6-2 or TRBV6-3 and TRBJ2-5; D is undetermined. Trimming removed 0 bases from V and 5 bases from J, with 7 bases in between. CDR3 length: 13 amino acids. Germline V gene data show CDR1 as MNHEY and CDR2 as SVGEGT. The DNA for the CDR3 is TGTGCCAGCAGTTACTCGAGTCCGGAGACCCAGTACTTC. Its protein is CASSYSSPETQYF.

The sample holds many counts of this clonotype. The CDR3, as DNA: TGTGCCAGCAGCCAGGGGGGACTAGCGGGAGGCTACGAGCAGTACTTC. Translating it yields CASSQGGLAGGYEQYF. This chain uses TRBV4-2 with TRBJ2-7, with TRBD2 matching over 15 bases. The germline V gene has CDR1 LGHNA and CDR2 YNFKEQ. The V gene end was trimmed by 3 bases and the J gene end by 3 bases; junction bases not matched to a gene: 3. The CDR3 has 16 residues.

This clonotype appeared many times. V usage is TRBV14 and J usage is TRBJ1-6; D is possibly TRBD1 (5 bases). The V and J ends lost 4 bases and 7 bases respectively, with 8 bases between them. Germline V lookup: CDR1 SGHDN, CDR2 FVKESK. The CDR3 sequence is 13 residues long. The CDR3 coding sequence is TGTGCCAGCAGCCCTCAGGGAAATTCACCCCTCCACTTT. It specifies CASSPQGNSPLHF.

This clonotype has a handful of counts. The chain uses TRBV12-3 or TRBV12-4 and TRBJ2-6, with no clear D. This CDR3 has 14 amino acids. The V and J ends lost 6 bases and 0 bases respectively, with 6 bases between them. CDR3 DNA sequence: TGTGCCAGCAGGGGTGGCTCTGGGGCCAACGTCCTGACTTTC. Translation gives CASRGGSGANVLTF.

This chain links TRBV27 with TRBJ2-7; D ambiguous. The V gene lost 3 bases and the J gene lost 3 bases, with 12 bases spanning the gap. The CDR3 sequence is 14 residues long. The germline CDR1 and CDR2 sequences are MNHEY and SMNVEV (reference sequence). CDR3 in DNA: TGTGCCAGCAGTTTCTTAGGCCAGAACTACGAGCAGTACTTC. Encoded protein: CASSFLGQNYEQYF.

The rearrangement uses TRBV29-1 and TRBJ2-7, with D possibly being TRBD1 (6 bases). V was trimmed by 4 bases and J by 1 base, leaving 14 bases between them. The CDR3 is 14 amino acids. Germline V lookup: CDR1 SQVTM, CDR2 ANQGSEA. The CDR3 sequence is CSVVGGGSSYEQYF. The CDR3 region has the DNA TGCAGCGTTGTTGGTGGGGGCAGTTCCTACGAGCAGTACTTC.

A few counts support this clonotype. The rearrangement links TRBV10-3 to TRBJ1-5; TRBD1 matches at 7 bases. The CDR3 consists of 12 residues. V shed 8 bases, J shed 9 bases, and the junction held 7 bases outside the gene matches. CDR1 is ENHRY, CDR2 SYGVKD, per germline. The CDR3 sequence: CAIGDSAGPQHF. Here the CDR3 DNA reads TGTGCCATCGGGGACAGTGCGGGGCCCCAGCATTTT.

This clonotype came up a few times. V usage is TRBV11-2 and J usage is TRBJ2-1, with 10 bases fitting TRBD1. This CDR3 is built from 12 residues. The germline V gene has CDR1 SGHAT and CDR2 FQNNGV. V lost 4 bases and J lost 12; bases outside the gene matches: 3. The DNA of the CDR3 is TGTGCCAGCAGCTGGGACAGGGGAGGGCAGTTCTTC. This codes for CASSWDRGGQFF. The full variable domain, with the rest looked up from reference TRBV11-2 and TRBJ2-1, is EAGVAQSPRYKIIEKRQSVAFWCNPISGHATLYWYQQILGQGPKLLIQFQNNGVVDDSQLPKDRFSAERLKGVDSTLKIQPAKLEDSAVYLCASSWDRGGQFFGPGTRLTVL.

This clonotype has a handful of counts. This chain uses TRBV6-1 with TRBJ2-7, with 10 bases lining up with TRBD1. CDR3 length: 20 amino acids. Looked up from germline, CDR1 is MNHNS and CDR2 is SASEGT. V shed 7 bases and J 2 bases; nucleotides not matched to a gene: 23. This CDR3 is CASTPPVPNRDRGWAYEQYF. The CDR3 bases are TGTGCCAGCACCCCTCCGGTCCCAAACCGGGACAGGGGATGGGCCTACGAGCAGTACTTC.

V gene TRBV20-1 combines with J gene TRBJ1-6; D not certain. Germline V gene sequence: CDR1 DFQATT, CDR2 SNEGSKA (reference sequence). The CDR3 runs 16 residues. V lost 0 bases and J lost 1, with 10 bases in between. The CDR3 protein is CSARDSPGSYNSPLHF. The CDR3 DNA follows: TGCAGTGCTAGAGACTCTCCCGGGTCCTATAATTCACCCCTCCACTTT.

A single count supports this clonotype. This chain uses TRBV6-5 with TRBJ1-2; 10 bases fit TRBD1. The CDR3 length is 19 residues. In germline, CDR1 is MNHEY, CDR2 SVGAGI. V shed 4 bases and J 5 bases; nucleotides not matched to a gene: 19. The CDR3 sequence: CASSSDVFGTGEVKYGYTF. The CDR3 nucleotides are TGTGCCAGCAGTTCTGACGTTTTTGGGACAGGGGAAGTTAAGTATGGCTACACCTTC.

Only a few counts were recorded for this clonotype. The gene calls are TRBV7-2 and TRBJ2-1, with D possibly being TRBD2 (5 bases). The CDR3 loop spans 14 amino acids. Trimming left V 1 base short and J 7 bases short, with 11 bases between. Germline V gene lookup returns CDR1 SGHTA and CDR2 FQGNSA. The CDR3 loop is CASSLVVGGNEQFF. The CDR3 DNA reads TGTGCCAGCAGCTTAGTAGTCGGAGGAAATGAGCAGTTCTTC.

The chain uses TRBV10-3 and TRBJ2-2; tentatively, D is TRBD1 or TRBD2 (6 bases each). Between the trimmed V and J ends, which lost 6 bases and 0 bases, there was a span of 8 bases. Germline CDR1 is ENHRY and CDR2 is SYGVKD. The CDR3 loop spans 14 amino acids. The CDR3 sequence is CAIRGGTNTGELFF. The CDR3 bases are TGTGCCATCAGAGGGGGGACGAACACCGGGGAGCTGTTTTTT.

This clonotype has at least ten counts. The V call is TRBV12-3 or TRBV12-4, the J call TRBJ2-7; D may be TRBD2 (6 bases). The CDR3 is 15 amino acids. Trimming took off 1 base at V and 2 bases at J, with 12 bases between the two ends. CDR3 sequence: CASSLDPSETYEQYF. In nucleotides, the CDR3 is TGTGCCAGCAGTTTAGACCCTAGCGAAACCTACGAGCAGTACTTC.

The chain employs TRBV10-3 and TRBJ1-2; 9 positions match TRBD1. The V gene end was trimmed by 7 bases and the J gene end by 5 bases; junction bases not matched to a gene: 2. Germline-derived CDR1 and CDR2 are ENHRY and SYGVKD. The CDR3 covers 12 residues. CDR3 sequence reads: CAITDRGYGYTF. Written as DNA, the CDR3 is TGTGCCATCACGGACAGGGGATATGGCTACACCTTC.

The chain employs TRBV27 and TRBJ2-2; TRBD1 or TRBD2 may be the D gene (5 bases each). The germline V and J ends were trimmed by 3 bases and 4 bases, with 9 bases remaining between them. The germline CDR1 and CDR2 sequences are MNHEY and SMNVEV (reference sequence). The CDR3 totals 14 residues. The CDR3 region has the DNA TGTGCCAGCAGTTTGGGACCGAGCACCGGGGAGCTGTTTTTT. It yields the protein CASSLGPSTGELFF.

This clonotype was seen only a few times. The chain has TRBV24-1 and TRBJ2-2; D not resolved. This CDR3 is built from 14 residues. Germline V CDR1 and CDR2: KGHDR, SFDVKD. The V gene lost 1 base and the J gene lost 5 bases, with 7 bases spanning the gap. The CDR3 loop reads CATSDLRVTGELFF. CDR3 nucleotide sequence: TGTGCCACCAGTGATTTAAGGGTTACCGGGGAGCTGTTTTTT.

The V and J genes are TRBV5-1 and TRBJ2-5, with 8 bases matching TRBD1. This CDR3 is built from 13 residues. Germline-derived CDR1 and CDR2 are SGHRS and YFSETQ. The V segment lost 4 bases and the J segment 4 bases; nucleotides outside the gene matches: 3. The CDR3 coding sequence is TGCGCCAGCAGCAGGACAGGGACAGAGACCCAGTACTTC. Protein sequence: CASSRTGTETQYF. Supplemented by reference TRBV5-1 and TRBJ2-5, the full variable domain reads KAGVTQTPRYLIKTRGQQVTLSCSPISGHRSVSWYQQTPGQGLQFLFEYFSETQRNKGNFPGRFSGRQFSNSRSEMNVSTLELGDSALYLCASSRTGTETQYFGPGTRLLVL.